This T cell receptor beta chain was recorded in a study of blood T cell repertoires in COVID-19. On the study more broadly: The United States, Italy and Spain supplied acute and convalescent COVID-19 samples. T cells, B-cell-depleted T cells, or PBMCs supplied cDNA or gDNA.

Germline CDR1 reads MDHEN; CDR2 reads SYDVKM. The CDR3 extends over 14 amino acids. J lost 6 bases, V lost 6 bases, and 6 bases had no gene match. In the authors' workflow: Reference gene primers were amplified, and this amplification served to estimate nucleated cell counts. Profiling relied on immunoSEQ multiplex PCR, and the TCRdb table lists in-frame clones only, not all of them. V and J calls and clone size are copied from that table; D and trimming were computed from the DNA. The sample comprises approximately 190,000 clones, roughly 80% of which are singletons, and 17% rests with the top ten. What was sequenced was peripheral blood. The TCR originated in a man aged 60-69 years with active or convalescent COVID-19. The chain links TRBV28 to TRBJ1-5; 9 bases match TRBD1. The CDR3 here is CASRATGGGQPQHF. CDR3 sequence (DNA): TGTGCCAGCAGGGCAACAGGGGGCGGTCAGCCCCAGCATTTT.